This T cell receptor beta chain came from a study of blood T cells in healthy people across ages. Extraction of total RNA produced a minimum of 6 micrograms from each sample. In this sample, this clonotype turned up once. The use of a sample-barcoded 5' primer and a J-beta primer mix characterized a second PCR of roughly 7 to 11 cycles. TCRdb reprocessed the 5' RACE reads with MiXCR, giving one entry per CDR3 protein. The sample contains around 500,000 distinct CDR3 sequences, roughly a quarter of which appear only once. This CDR3 comprises 15 residues. From germline, CDR1 is MNHEY and CDR2 SMNVEV (reference sequence). Trimming cost V 2 bases and J 4 bases, with 11 bases left between them. These sequences were also reported in another study, on T cells of mothers and their children.

This clonotype was obtained from a boy younger than 10 in good health. The V gene is TRBV27, the J gene TRBJ2-2; perhaps TRBD1 as D (5 bases). The sequencing sample was made of blood. CDR3 nucleotides: TGTGCCAGCAGTTTAAGAGGCGACAGCACCGGGGAGCTGTTTTTT. Protein product: CASSLRGDSTGELFF.